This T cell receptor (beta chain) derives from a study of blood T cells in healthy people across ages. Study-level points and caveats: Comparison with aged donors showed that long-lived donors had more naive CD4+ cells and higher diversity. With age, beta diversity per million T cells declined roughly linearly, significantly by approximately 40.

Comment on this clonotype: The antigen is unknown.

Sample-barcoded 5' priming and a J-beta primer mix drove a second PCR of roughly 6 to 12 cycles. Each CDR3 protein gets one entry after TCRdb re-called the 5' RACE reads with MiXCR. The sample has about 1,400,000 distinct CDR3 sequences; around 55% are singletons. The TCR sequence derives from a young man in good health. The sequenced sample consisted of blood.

The CDR3 region is CASSTGPRQETQYF. CDR3 in DNA: TGTGCCAGCAGCACGGGACCGCGACAAGAGACCCAGTACTTC. The V and J genes are TRBV11-2 and TRBJ2-5; possibly TRBD1 or TRBD2 for D (5 bases each). Germline V gene data show CDR1 as SGHAT and CDR2 as FQNNGV. V was cut by 5 bases and J by 2 bases, with 12 bases left in between. This CDR3 is 14 amino acids long. Together with reference TRBV11-2 and TRBJ2-5, the CDR3 gives the full variable domain: EAGVAQSPRYKIIEKRQSVAFWCNPISGHATLYWYQQILGQGPKLLIQFQNNGVVDDSQLPKDRFSAERLKGVDSTLKIQPAKLEDSAVYLCASSTGPRQETQYFGPGTRLLVL.